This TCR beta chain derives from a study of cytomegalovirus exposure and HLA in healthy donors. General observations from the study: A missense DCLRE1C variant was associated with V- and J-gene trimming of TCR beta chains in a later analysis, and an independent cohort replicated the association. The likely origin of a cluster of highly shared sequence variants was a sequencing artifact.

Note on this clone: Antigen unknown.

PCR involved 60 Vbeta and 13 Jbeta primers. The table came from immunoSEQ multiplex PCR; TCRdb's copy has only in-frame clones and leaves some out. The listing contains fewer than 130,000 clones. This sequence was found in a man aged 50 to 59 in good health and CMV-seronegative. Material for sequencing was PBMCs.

The CDR3 coding sequence is TGTGCCAGCAGCCCCGACAGGGGGCGCCGGGAGCAGTACTTC. Translated, it gives CASSPDRGRREQYF. The V call is TRBV7-2, the J call TRBJ2-7, with 10 bases that match TRBD1. Per the germline V gene, CDR1 is SGHTA and CDR2 is FQGNSA. The CDR3 contains 14 residues. The V segment lost 5 bases and the J segment 7 bases; nucleotides outside the gene matches: 8.